This T cell receptor (beta chain) was documented in a study of response to subunit inactivated influenza vaccine. Findings of the study overall: Each seasonal flu vaccination may recruit only limited new T cells, authors suggested.

Germline V CDR1 and CDR2: SGHVS, FNYEAQ. The CDR3 spans 18 residues. The V and J ends lost 5 bases and 5 bases respectively, with 27 bases between them. Only a few counts were recorded for this clonotype. What it recognizes is unknown. TCRdb re-called the RT-PCR reads through MiXCR, storing one row per CDR3 protein. The table has 500,000 to 600,000 distinct CDR3 sequences, over 10% seen once; the top ten hold around 14%. The source is a man between 45 and 60 years old who received an inactivated influenza vaccine. This chain joins TRBV7-6 and TRBJ1-1, with D possibly TRBD1 on 6 matching bases. The sequencing used PBMCs from blood, collected 35 to 45 days after vaccination. The CDR3 is CASSPRGPRGPRGTEAFF. The CDR3 bases are TGTGCCAGCAGCCCTCGGGGACCCAGGGGACCTCGTGGTACTGAAGCTTTCTTT.